This T cell receptor beta chain came from a study of blood T cell repertoires in COVID-19. Using immunoSEQ multiplex PCR, the repertoire was profiled, and TCRdb retains in-frame clones only, with some absent. The sample includes more than 50,000 clones, roughly 90% of them seen just once. V lost 0 bases to trimming and J lost 0 bases, with 10 bases between them. This CDR3 has 16 amino acids. Germline assignment: CDR1 KGHSH and CDR2 LQKENI. The source material was peripheral blood. The chain recombines TRBV18 with TRBJ2-3, with D unresolved. The TCR originated in a man aged 55 to 70 with active COVID-19. The CDR3 loop reads CASSPPRSSSTDTQYF. In nucleotides, the CDR3 is TGTGCCAGCTCACCACCGAGGTCGTCCAGCACAGATACGCAGTATTTT.